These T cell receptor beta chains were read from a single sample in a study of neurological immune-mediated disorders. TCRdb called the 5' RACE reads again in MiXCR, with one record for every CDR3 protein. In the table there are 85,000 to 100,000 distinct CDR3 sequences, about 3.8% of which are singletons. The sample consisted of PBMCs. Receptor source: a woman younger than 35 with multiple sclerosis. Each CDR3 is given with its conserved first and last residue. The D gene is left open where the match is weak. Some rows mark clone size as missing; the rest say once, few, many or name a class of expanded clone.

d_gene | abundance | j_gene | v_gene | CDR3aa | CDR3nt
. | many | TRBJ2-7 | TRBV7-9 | CASSLVDGVNEQYF | TGTGCCAGCAGCTTAGTTGATGGGGTAAACGAGCAGTACTTC
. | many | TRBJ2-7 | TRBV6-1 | CASRDYYEQYF | TGTGCCAGCCGGGATTACTACGAGCAGTACTTC
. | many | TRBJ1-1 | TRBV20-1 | CSAPRGTEAFF | TGCAGTGCCCCAAGGGGGACTGAAGCTTTCTTT
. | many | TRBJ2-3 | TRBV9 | CASSVEGRDTQYF | TGTGCCAGCAGCGTAGAAGGCAGAGATACGCAGTATTTT
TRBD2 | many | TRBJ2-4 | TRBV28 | CASSRETSGGVGKNIQYF | TGTGCCAGCAGTCGAGAGACTAGCGGAGGGGTAGGCAAAAACATTCAGTACTTC
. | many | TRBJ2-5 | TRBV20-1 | CSARDQSRQAAQYF | TGCAGTGCTAGAGATCAGTCCCGCCAGGCGGCCCAGTACTTC
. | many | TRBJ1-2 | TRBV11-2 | CASSLVVSALKGYTF | TGTGCCAGCAGCTTAGTAGTTTCAGCCCTAAAGGGCTACACCTTC
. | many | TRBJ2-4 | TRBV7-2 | CASSQRLGAKNIQYF | TGTGCCAGCAGCCAGCGCTTGGGAGCCAAAAACATTCAGTACTTC
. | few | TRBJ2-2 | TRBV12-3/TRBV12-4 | CASSLSSIPTGELFF | TGTGCCAGCAGTTTAAGCTCAATACCGACCGGGGAGCTGTTTTTT
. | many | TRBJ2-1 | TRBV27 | CASSHSASHEQFF | TGTGCCAGCAGCCACTCGGCTAGCCATGAGCAGTTCTTC
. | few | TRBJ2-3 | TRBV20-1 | CSARPPGLGTDTQYF | TGCAGTGCTAGACCCCCCGGACTCGGCACAGATACGCAGTATTTT
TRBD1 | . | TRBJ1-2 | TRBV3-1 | CASSTRQGAPFYGYTF | TGTGCCAGCAGCACGAGACAGGGGGCTCCTTTCTATGGCTACACCTTC
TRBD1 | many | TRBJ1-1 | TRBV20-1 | CSASKMSPQGGTEAFF | TGCAGTGCTAGTAAGATGTCCCCACAGGGGGGAACTGAAGCTTTCTTT
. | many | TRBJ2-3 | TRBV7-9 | CASSLSGIRADTQYF | TGTGCCAGCAGCTTAAGTGGCATTCGGGCAGATACGCAGTATTTT
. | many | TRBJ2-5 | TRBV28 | CASSFRRALLQETQYF | TGTGCCAGCAGTTTCCGCCGGGCCCTCCTACAAGAGACCCAGTACTTC
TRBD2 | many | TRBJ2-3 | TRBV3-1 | CASSQTSGAADTQYF | TGTGCCAGCAGCCAAACTAGCGGGGCGGCAGATACGCAGTATTTT
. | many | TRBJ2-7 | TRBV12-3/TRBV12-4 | CASSWAGYEQYF | TGTGCCAGCAGTTGGGCCGGTTACGAGCAGTACTTC
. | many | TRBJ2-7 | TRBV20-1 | CSVRVGGSYEQYF | TGCAGTGTCAGGGTCGGGGGTTCCTACGAGCAGTACTTC
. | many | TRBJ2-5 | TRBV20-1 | CSARPLQGREETQYF | TGCAGTGCTAGACCCCTACAGGGCCGGGAAGAGACCCAGTACTTC
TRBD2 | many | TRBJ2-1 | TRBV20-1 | CSARGREANEQFF | TGCAGTGCTCGCGGGAGGGAAGCCAATGAGCAGTTCTTC
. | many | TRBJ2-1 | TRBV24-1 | CATSDPMYAYNEQFF | TGTGCCACCAGTGACCCTATGTACGCGTACAATGAGCAGTTCTTC
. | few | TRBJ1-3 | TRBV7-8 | CASSLTASGRAPYPGNTIYF | TGTGCCAGCAGCTTAACTGCCTCGGGTCGAGCACCCTATCCTGGAAACACCATATATTTT
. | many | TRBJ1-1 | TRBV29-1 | CSVAFRHTEAFF | TGCAGCGTGGCGTTCAGGCATACTGAAGCTTTCTTT
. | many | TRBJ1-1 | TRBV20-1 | CSARTGAANTEAFF | TGCAGTGCTAGGACAGGTGCCGCGAACACTGAAGCTTTCTTT
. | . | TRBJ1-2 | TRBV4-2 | CASSQDRGFGGYTF | TGTGCCAGCAGCCAAGATCGGGGCTTCGGTGGCTACACCTTC
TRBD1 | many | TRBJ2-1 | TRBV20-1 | CSDLDRENYHEQFF | TGCAGTGATCTGGACAGGGAGAATTACCATGAGCAGTTCTTC